This TCR beta chain was captured in a study of Tregs in tolerant kidney transplant recipients. The method was immunoSEQ multiplex PCR; TCRdb's version includes in-frame clones alone and lacks a portion of them. This listing includes about 48,000 clones. Regarding the study as a whole: For some patients, primers changed over time, blocking nucleotide-level comparison. Few patients were studied, so findings need validation in larger groups. Tregs expanded with activated donor B cells seemed most donor-specific.

To note about this clone: Antigen unknown.

This clonotype originated in a human donor who received a combined kidney and bone marrow transplant. Specimen: CD4+ T cells from blood, collected before the transplant.

This chain's CDR3 is CASSLRWGNEKLFF. The CDR3 DNA, read in part, is TGTGCCAGCAGCTTGCGTTGGGGCAATGAAAAA. This rearrangement joins TRBV5-6 to TRBJ1-4, with D possibly being TRBD1 (5 bases). The read finishes 3 residues shy of the CDR3 end, and the germline J gene is used to complete it. The germline gives CDR1 SGHDT, CDR2 YYEEEE. Deletions cut 1 base from V and 5 bases from J, with 9 bases between. CDR3 length: 14 residues.